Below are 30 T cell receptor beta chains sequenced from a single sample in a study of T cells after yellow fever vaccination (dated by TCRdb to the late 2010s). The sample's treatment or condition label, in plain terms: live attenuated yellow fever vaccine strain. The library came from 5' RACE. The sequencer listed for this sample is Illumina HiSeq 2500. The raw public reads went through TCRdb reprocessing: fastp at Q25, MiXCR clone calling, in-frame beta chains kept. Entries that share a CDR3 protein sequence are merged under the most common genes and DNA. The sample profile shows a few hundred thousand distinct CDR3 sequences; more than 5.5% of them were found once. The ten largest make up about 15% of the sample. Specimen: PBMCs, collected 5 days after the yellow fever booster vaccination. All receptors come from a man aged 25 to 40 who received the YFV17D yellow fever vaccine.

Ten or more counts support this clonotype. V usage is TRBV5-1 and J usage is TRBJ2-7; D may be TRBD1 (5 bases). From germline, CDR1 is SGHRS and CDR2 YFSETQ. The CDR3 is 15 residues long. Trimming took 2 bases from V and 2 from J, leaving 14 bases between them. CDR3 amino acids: CASSFGAGLTYEQYF. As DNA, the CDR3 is TGCGCCAGCAGCTTTGGGGCAGGGCTGACCTACGAGCAGTACTTC.

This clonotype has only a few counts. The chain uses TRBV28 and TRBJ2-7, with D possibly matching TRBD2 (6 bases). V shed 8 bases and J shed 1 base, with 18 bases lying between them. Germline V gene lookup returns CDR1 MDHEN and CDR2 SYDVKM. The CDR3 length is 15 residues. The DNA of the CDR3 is TGTGCCAGCCACCTGGCGGGGCTGGAGTCCTACGAGCAGTACTTC. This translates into CASHLAGLESYEQYF.

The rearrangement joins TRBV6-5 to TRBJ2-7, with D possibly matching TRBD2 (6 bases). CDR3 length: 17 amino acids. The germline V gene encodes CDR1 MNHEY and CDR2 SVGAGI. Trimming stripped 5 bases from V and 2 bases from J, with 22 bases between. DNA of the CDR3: TGTGCCAGCAGTCGACGGGGCCTTCGGGAGAGGACCTACGAGCAGTACTTC. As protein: CASSRRGLRERTYEQYF.

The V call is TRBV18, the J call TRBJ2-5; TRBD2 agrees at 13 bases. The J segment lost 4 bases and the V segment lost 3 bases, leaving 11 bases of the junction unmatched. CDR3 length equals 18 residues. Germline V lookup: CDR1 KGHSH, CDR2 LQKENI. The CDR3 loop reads CASSPRTSGRALGETQYF. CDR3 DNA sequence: TGTGCCAGCTCACCCCGGACTAGCGGGAGAGCTCTTGGAGAGACCCAGTACTTC.

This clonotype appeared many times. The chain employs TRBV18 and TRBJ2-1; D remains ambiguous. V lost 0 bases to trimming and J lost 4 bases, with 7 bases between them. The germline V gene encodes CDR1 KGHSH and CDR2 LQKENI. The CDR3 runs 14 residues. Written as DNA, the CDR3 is TGTGCCAGCTCACCACCGTACAATTACAATGAGCAGTTCTTC. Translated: CASSPPYNYNEQFF.

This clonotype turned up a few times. DNA of the CDR3: TGTGCCGCGAACACGAACACCGGGGAGCTGTTTTTT. As protein: CAANTNTGELFF. The chain carries TRBV3-1 and TRBJ2-2; D gene ambiguous. This CDR3 spans 12 amino acids. Germline assignment: CDR1 LGHDT and CDR2 YNNKEL (reference sequence). V was trimmed by 11 bases and J by 0 bases, leaving 7 bases between them.

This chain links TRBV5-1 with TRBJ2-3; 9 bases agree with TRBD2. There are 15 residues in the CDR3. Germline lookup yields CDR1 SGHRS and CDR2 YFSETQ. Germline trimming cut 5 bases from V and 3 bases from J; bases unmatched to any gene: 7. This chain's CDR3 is CASRAVAGVTDTQYF. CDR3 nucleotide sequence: TGCGCCAGCAGGGCCGTAGCGGGAGTAACAGATACGCAGTATTTT.

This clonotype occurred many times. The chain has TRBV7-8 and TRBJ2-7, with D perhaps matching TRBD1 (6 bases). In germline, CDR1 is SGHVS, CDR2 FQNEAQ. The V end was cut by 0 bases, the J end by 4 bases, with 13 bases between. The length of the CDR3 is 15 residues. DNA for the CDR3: TGTGCCAGCAGCTTAGCAACAGGGCTCTTATACGAGCAGTACTTC. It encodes CASSLATGLLYEQYF.

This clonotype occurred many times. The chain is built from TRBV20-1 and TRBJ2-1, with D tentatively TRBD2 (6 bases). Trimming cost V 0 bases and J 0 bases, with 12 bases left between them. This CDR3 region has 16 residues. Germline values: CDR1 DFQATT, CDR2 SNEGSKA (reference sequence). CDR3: CSAREMAGSSYNEQFF. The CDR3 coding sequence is TGCAGTGCTAGAGAGATGGCGGGAAGCTCCTACAATGAGCAGTTCTTC.

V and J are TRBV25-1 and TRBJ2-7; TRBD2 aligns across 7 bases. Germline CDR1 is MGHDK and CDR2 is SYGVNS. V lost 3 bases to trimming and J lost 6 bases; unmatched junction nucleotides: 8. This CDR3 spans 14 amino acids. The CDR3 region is CASSDGGRISEQYF. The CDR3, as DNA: TGTGCCAGCAGTGATGGCGGGAGAATCTCCGAGCAGTACTTC.

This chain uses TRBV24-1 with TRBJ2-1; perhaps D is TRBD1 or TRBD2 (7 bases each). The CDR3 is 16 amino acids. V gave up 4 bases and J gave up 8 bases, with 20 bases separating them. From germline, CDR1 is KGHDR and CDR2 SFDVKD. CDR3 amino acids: CATSELTRGGVHEQFF. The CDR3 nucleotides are TGTGCCACCAGTGAACTAACCAGGGGGGGGGTCCATGAGCAGTTCTTC.

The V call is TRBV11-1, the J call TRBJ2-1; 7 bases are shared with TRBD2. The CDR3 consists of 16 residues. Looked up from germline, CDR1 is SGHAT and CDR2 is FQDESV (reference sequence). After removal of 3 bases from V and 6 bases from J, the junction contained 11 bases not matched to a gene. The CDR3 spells CASSLGSSGPVNEQFF. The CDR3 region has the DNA TGTGCCAGCAGCTTGGGGTCTAGCGGCCCGGTCAATGAGCAGTTCTTC.

The CDR3 here is CASSQSLVYEQYF. The CDR3, as DNA: TGCGCCAGCAGCCAATCACTAGTATACGAGCAGTACTTC. The rearrangement joins TRBV4-3 to TRBJ2-7; tentative D call: TRBD2 (5 bases). Germline CDR1 is LGHNA and CDR2 is YSLEER. V gave up 2 bases and J gave up 4 bases, with 9 bases separating them. This CDR3 spans 13 amino acids.

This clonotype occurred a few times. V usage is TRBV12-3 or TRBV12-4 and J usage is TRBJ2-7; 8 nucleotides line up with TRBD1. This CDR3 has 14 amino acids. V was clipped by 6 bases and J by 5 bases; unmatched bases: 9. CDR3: CASSPRQGLNEQYF. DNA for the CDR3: TGTGCCAGCAGCCCGAGACAGGGGTTGAACGAGCAGTACTTC.

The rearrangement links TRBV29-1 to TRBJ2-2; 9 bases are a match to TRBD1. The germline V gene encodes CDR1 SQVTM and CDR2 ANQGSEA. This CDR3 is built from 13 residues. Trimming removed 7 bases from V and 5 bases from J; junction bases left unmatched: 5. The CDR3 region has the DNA TGCAGCGGCGGGACAGGGTTAACCGGGGAGCTGTTTTTT. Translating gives CSGGTGLTGELFF.

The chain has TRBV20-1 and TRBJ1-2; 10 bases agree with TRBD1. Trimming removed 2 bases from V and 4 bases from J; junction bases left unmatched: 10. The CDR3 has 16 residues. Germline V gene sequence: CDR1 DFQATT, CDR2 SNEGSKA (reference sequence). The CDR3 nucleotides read TGCAGTGCTAGACTAACGGGGACAGGGGAAGGCTATGGCTACACCTTC. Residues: CSARLTGTGEGYGYTF.

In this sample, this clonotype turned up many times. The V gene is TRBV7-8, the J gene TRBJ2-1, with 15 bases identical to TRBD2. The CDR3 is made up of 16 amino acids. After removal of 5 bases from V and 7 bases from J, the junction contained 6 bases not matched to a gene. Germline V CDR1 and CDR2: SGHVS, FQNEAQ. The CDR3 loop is CASSRTGTSGRNEQFF. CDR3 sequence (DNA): TGTGCCAGCAGCCGAACCGGGACTAGCGGGAGGAATGAGCAGTTCTTC.

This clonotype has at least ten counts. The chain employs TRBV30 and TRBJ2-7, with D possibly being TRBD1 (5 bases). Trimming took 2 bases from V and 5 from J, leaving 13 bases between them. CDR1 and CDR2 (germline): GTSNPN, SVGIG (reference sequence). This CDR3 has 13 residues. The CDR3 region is CAWSRQGTHEQYF. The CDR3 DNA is TGTGCCTGGAGTCGGCAGGGAACCCACGAGCAGTACTTC.

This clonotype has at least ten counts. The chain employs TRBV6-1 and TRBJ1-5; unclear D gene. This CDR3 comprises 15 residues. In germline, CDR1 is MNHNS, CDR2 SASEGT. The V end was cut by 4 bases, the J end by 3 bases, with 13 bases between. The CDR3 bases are TGTGCCAGCAGTGCACGACGGTCCACCAATCAGCCCCAGCATTTT. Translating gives CASSARRSTNQPQHF.

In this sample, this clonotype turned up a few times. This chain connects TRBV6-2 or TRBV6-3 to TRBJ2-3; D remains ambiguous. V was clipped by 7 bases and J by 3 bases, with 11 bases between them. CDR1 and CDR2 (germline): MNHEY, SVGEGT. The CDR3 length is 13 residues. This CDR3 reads CASNRPRTDTQYF. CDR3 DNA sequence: TGTGCCAGCAACAGACCTAGGACAGATACGCAGTATTTT.

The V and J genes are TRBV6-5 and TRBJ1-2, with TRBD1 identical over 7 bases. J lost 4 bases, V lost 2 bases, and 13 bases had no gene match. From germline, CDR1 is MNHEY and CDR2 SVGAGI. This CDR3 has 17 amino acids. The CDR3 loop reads CASSYGTDISSLYGYTF. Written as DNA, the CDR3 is TGTGCCAGCAGTTACGGGACAGACATCTCTTCACTCTATGGCTACACCTTC.

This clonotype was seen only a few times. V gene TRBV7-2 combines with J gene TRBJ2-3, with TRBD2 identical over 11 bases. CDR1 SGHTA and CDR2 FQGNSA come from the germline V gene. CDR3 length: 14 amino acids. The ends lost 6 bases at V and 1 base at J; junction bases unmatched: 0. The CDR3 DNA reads TGTGCCAGCAGACTAGCGGGAGGCACAGATACGCAGTATTTT. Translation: CASRLAGGTDTQYF.

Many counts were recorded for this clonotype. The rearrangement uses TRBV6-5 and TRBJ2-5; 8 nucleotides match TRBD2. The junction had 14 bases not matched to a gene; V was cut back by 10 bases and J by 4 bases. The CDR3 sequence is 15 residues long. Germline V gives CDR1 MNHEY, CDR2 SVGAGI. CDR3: CATGLGGRKGETQYF. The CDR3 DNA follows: TGTGCCACCGGCTTGGGCGGGAGGAAGGGAGAGACCCAGTACTTC.

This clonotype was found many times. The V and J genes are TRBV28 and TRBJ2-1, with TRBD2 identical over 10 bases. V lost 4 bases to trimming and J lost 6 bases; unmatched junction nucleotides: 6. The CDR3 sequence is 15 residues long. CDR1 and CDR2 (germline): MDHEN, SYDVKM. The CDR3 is CASSSPRTSGNEQFF. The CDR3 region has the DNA TGTGCCAGCAGTTCACCTCGGACTAGCGGCAATGAGCAGTTCTTC.

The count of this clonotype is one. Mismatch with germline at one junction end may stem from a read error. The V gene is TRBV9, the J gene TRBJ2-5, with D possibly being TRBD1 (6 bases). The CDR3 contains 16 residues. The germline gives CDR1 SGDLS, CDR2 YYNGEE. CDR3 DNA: TGTGCCAGCAGCATACCAGGGGCGAGGGGCGAGGAGACCCTGTACTTC. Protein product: CASSIPGARGEETLYF. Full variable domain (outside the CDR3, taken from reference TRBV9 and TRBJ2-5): DSGVTQTPKHLITATGQRVTLRCSPRSGDLSVYWYQQSLDQGLQFLIQYYNGEERAKGNILERFSAQQFPDLHSELNLSSLELGDSALYFCASSIPGARGEETLYFGPGTRLLVL.

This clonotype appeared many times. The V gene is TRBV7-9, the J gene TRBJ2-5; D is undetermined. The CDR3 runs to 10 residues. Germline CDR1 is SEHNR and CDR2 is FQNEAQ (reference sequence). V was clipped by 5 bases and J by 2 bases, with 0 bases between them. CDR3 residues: CASSQETQYF. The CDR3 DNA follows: TGTGCCAGCAGCCAAGAGACCCAGTACTTC.

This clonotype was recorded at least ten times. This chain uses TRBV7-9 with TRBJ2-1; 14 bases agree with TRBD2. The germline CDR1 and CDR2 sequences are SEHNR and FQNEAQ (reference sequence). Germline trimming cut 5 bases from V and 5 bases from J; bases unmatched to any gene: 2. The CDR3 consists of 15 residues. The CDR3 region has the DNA TGTGCCAGCAGCAGGGGACTAGCGGGGGACAATGAGCAGTTCTTC. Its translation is CASSRGLAGDNEQFF.

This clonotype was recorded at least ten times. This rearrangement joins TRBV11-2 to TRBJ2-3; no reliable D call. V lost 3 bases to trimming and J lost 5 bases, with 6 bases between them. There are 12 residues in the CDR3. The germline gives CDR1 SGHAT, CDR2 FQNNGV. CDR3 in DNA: TGTGCCAGCAGCTTGGGTAGAGATACGCAGTATTTT. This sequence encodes CASSLGRDTQYF.

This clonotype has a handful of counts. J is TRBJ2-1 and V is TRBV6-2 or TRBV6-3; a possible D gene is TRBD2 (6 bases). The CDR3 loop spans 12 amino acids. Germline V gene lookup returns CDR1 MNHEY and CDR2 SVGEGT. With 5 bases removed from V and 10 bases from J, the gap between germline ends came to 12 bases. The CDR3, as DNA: TGTGCCAGCAGTACTTTTGCGGGAGAGCAGTTCTTC. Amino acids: CASSTFAGEQFF.

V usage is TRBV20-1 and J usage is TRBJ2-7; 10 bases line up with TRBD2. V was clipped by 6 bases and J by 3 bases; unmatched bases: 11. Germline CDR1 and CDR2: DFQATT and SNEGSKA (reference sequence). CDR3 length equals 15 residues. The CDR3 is CSAANLAGVNYEQYF. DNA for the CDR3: TGCAGTGCAGCCAACCTAGCGGGAGTAAACTACGAGCAGTACTTC.